The TCR beta chain described here comes from a study of T cells in Graves' hyperthyroidism and ophthalmopathy. General study results and limits: Ophthalmopathy and stable hyperthyroidism were separated by a 13 V-J model.

With respect to this clonotype: Antigen unknown.

TCR beta CDR3 regions were amplified from RNA. First-round RT-PCR of the TCR CDR3 relied on the HTBI primer set. One entry per CDR3 protein results from TCRdb running MiXCR on the multiplex PCR reads. The data show 250,000 to 300,000 distinct CDR3 sequences, with around 19% seen just once and approximately 35% held by the top ten. Material for sequencing was blood. This sequence originates from a man aged 50 or older with Graves' ophthalmopathy.

The CDR3 protein is CASSLGGPHNEQFF. Here the CDR3 DNA reads TGTGCCAGCAGCTTAGGGGGACCTCACAATGAGCAGTTCTTC. V gene TRBV11-1 combines with J gene TRBJ2-1; D is perhaps TRBD1 or TRBD2 (5 bases each). Germline assignment: CDR1 SGHAT and CDR2 FQDESV (reference sequence). The CDR3 covers 14 residues. Trimming shortened V by 1 base and J by 5 bases, and 9 bases separated the two germline ends.